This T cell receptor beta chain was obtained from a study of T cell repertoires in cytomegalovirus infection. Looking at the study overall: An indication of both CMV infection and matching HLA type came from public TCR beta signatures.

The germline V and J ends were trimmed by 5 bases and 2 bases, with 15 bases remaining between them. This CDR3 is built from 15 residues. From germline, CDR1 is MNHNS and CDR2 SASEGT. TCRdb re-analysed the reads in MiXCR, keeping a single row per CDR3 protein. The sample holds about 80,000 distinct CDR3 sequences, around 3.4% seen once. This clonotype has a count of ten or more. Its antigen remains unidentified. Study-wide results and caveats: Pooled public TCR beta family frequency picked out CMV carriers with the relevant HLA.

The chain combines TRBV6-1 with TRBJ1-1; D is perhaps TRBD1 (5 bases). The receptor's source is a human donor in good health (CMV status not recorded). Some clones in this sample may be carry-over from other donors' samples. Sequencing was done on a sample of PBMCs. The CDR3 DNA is TGTGCCAGCAGTATGGCGCGGGGCAAAAACACTGAAGCTTTCTTT. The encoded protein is CASSMARGKNTEAFF.